The clone carrying this T cell receptor (beta chain) was seen many times. TCRdb used MiXCR to reprocess the 5' RACE reads, holding one entry per CDR3 protein. The table has approximately 260,000 distinct CDR3 sequences, 18% seen once; the top ten hold 20% to 25%. Germline assignment: CDR1 SEHNR and CDR2 FQNEAQ (reference sequence). Trimming shortened V by 2 bases and J by 0 bases, and 4 bases separated the two germline ends. The CDR3 runs to 13 residues. The data derive from a study of T-cell memory formation after mild COVID-19. Study as a whole: The study found TCR clusters largely donor specific.

The origin of this receptor is a man aged 18-30 years who had mild COVID-19 (a few samples of this study predate the infection). Cell type and time point are not known. This chain uses TRBV7-9 with TRBJ1-1; no definite D call. Source material: PBMCs or a T cell subset sorted from them (not recorded which). CDR3: CASSLTMNTEAFF. The CDR3 coding sequence is TGTGCCAGCAGCTTAACAATGAACACTGAAGCTTTCTTT.